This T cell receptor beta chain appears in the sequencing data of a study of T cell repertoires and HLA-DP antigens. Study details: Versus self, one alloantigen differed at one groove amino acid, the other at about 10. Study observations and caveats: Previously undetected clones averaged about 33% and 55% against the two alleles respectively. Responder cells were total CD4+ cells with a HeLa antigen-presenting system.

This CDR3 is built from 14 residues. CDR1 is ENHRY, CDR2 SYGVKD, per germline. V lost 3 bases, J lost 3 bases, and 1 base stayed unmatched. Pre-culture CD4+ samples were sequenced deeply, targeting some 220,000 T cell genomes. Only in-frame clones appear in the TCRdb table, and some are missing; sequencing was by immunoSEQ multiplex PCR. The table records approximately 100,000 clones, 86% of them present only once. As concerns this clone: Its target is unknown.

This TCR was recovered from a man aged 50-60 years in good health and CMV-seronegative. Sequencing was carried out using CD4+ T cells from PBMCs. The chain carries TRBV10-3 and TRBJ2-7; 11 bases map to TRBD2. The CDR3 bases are TGTGCCATCAGTGACACTAGCGGGGGCTACGAGCAGTACTTC. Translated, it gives CAISDTSGGYEQYF.